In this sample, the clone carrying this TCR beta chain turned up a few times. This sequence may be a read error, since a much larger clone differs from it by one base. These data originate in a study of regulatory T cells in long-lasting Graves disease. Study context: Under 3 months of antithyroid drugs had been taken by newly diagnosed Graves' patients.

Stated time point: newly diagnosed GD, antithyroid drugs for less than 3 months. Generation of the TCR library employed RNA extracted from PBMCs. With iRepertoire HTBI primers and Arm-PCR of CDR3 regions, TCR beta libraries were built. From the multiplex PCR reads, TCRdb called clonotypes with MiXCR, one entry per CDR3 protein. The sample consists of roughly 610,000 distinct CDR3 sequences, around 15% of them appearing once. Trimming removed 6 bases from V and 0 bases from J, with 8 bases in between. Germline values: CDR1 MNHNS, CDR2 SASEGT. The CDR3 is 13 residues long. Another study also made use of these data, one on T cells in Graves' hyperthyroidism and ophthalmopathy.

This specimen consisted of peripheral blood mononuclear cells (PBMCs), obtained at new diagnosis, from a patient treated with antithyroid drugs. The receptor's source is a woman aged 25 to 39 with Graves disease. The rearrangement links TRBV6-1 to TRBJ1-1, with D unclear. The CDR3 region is CASSQMMNTEAFF. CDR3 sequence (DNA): TGTGCCAGCAGCCAAATGATGAACACTGAAGCTTTCTTT.